This TCR beta chain was captured by sequencing in a study of cytomegalovirus exposure and HLA in healthy donors. A multiplex PCR was run with 60 Vbeta primers and 13 Jbeta primers. The assay was immunoSEQ multiplex PCR, and TCRdb's table has in-frame clones only and misses some. The table has over 150,000 clones, over 75% seen once. Germline V gives CDR1 ENHRY, CDR2 SYGVKD. CDR3 length: 14 amino acids. The germline V and J ends were trimmed by 3 bases and 13 bases, with 18 bases remaining between them. Study-level points and caveats: TCR beta sequences reportedly predicted most subjects' HLA-A and HLA-B alleles accurately.

This clone appeared once. As yet, its antigen is unknown. The donors comprised healthy bone marrow donors. The chain couples TRBV10-3 to TRBJ2-2; tentative D call: TRBD2 (5 bases). This sequence originates from a woman aged 18-35 years in good health and CMV-seronegative. Sequencing was performed on PBMCs. CDR3 residues: CAISDPLAWEWLFF. The CDR3 bases are TGTGCCATCAGTGATCCCCTAGCCTGGGAATGGCTGTTTTTT.